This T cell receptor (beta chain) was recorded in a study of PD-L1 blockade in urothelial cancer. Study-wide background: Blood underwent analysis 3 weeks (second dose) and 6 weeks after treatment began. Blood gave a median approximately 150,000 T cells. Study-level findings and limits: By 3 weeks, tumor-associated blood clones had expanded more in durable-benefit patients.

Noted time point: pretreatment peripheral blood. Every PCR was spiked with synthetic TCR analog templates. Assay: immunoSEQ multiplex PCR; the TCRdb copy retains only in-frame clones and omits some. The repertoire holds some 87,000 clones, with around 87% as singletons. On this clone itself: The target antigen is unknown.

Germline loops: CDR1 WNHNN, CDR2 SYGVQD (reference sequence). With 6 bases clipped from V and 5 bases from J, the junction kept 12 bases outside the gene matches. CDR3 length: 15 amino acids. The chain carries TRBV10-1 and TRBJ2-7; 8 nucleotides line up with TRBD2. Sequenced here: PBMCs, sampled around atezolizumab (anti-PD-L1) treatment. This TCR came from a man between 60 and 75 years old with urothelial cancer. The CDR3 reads CASSKRESGGDEQYF. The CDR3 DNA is TGCGCCAGCAGCAAGCGGGAGTCCGGAGGGGACGAGCAGTACTTC.